This is a list of T cell receptor beta chains from one sample in a study of blood T cells in healthy people across ages. TCRdb re-analysed the 5' RACE reads in MiXCR, keeping a single row per CDR3 protein. The table has roughly 1,500,000 distinct CDR3 sequences, roughly 40% seen once; the top ten hold roughly 8.2%. The specimen was blood. The source is a woman between 18 and 29 years old in good health. Both conserved end residues are part of each CDR3.

V gene,CDR3 protein
TRBV10-3,CAIRGDISSGNTIYF
TRBV30,CAWKDGMEKLFF
TRBV20-1,CSARQGTPYNSPLHF
TRBV28,CASSSAGTGGMQQYF
TRBV2,CATWTDEQYF
TRBV20-1,CSARPRGAANTEAFF
TRBV25-1,CASSGRTTYGYTF
TRBV5-1,CASSQTGTGKETQYF
TRBV28,CASSNPGGIQPQHF
TRBV21-1,CASSARDRGNIQYF
TRBV7-2,CASSLATRGVYNEQFF
TRBV6-1,CASKEGIGSGYTF
TRBV5-6,CASSFLPYEQYF
TRBV6-5,CASSSALSEQYF
TRBV10-3,CAITDAANEKLFF
TRBV21-1,CASSKAGVRGIGYGYTF
TRBV5-5,CASSLAMGPIYGYTF
TRBV29-1,CSERGSETQYF
TRBV27,CASSSSLGFSGTYEQYF
TRBV10-3,CAIRQGSGGYTF
TRBV12-3/TRBV12-4,CASSPRDRGQGYTF
TRBV27,CASSFNRVQQDGYTF
TRBV4-3,CASSQGTGLAINIQYF
TRBV29-1,CSGDRGAEAFF
TRBV2,CASSVVNRGGYTF
TRBV27,CASRSGATYEQYF
TRBV10-3,CAISESRESNQPQHF
TRBV7-9,CASSFAETSGGYNEQFF
TRBV6-4,CGAESGRVRTGELFF
TRBV4-1,CASSQDDGGVYEQYF
TRBV28,CASTLGGAGTNYGYTF
TRBV12-3/TRBV12-4,CASSFKTEAFF
TRBV30,CAWSPASYGNEQFF
TRBV5-5,CASSPFPSSYNEQFF
TRBV28,CASKRAAGGYTF
TRBV10-3,CAISPGTGDEKLFF
TRBV2,CASRPTSGRADTQYF
TRBV10-3,CAISVNPGLAGGGEQFF
TRBV6-2/TRBV6-3,CASSPSDIESTSYEQYF
TRBV3-1,CASSQASGANYGYTF
TRBV4-1,CASSLYSERTAGTEAFF
TRBV20-1,CSASDPPEAFF